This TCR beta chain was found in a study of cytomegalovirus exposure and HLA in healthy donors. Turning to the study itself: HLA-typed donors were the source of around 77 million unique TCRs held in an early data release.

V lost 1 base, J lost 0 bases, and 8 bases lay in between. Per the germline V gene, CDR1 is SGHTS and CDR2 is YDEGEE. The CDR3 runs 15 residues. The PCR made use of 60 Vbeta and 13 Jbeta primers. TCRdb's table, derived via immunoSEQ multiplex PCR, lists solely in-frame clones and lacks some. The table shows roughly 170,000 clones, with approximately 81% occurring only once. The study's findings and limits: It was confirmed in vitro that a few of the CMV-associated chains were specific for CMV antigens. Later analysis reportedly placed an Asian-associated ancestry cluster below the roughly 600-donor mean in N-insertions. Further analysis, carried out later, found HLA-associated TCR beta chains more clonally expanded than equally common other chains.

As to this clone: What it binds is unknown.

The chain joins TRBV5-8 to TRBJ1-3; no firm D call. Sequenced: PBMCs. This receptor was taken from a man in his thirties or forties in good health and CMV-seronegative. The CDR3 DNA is TGTGCCAGCAGCTTGAGTAGAGACTCTGGAAACACCATATATTTT. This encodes CASSLSRDSGNTIYF.